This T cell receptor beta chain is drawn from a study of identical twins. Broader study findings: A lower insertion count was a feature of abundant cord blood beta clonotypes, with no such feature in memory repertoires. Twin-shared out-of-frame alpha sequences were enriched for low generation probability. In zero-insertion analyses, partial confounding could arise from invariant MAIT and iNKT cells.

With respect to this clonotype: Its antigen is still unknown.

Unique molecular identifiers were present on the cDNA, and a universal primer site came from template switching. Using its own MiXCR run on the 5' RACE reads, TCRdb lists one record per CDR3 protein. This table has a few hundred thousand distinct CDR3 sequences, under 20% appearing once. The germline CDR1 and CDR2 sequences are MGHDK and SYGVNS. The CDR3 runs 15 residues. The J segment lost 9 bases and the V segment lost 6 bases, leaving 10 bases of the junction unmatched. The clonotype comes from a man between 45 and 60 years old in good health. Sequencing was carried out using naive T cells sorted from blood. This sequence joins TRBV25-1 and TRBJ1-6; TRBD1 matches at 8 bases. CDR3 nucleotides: TGTGCCAGCAGCCCCAGTGGACAGGGAGTTTCACCCCTCCACTTT. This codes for CASSPSGQGVSPLHF.